This passage covers 29 T cell receptor beta chains from one sample sequenced in a study of neurological immune-mediated disorders. MiXCR was run by TCRdb on the 5' RACE reads, yielding one entry per CDR3 protein. This sample yields about 10,000 distinct CDR3 sequences, of which about 22% are seen a single time; roughly 13% belongs to the top ten. The sample consisted of CD8+ T cells from blood. The receptors derive from a middle-aged woman with multiple sclerosis.

This clonotype was seen ten or more times. This rearrangement joins TRBV11-2 to TRBJ2-1, with unresolved D. Germline V lookup: CDR1 SGHAT, CDR2 FQNNGV. V was trimmed by 6 bases and J by 3 bases, leaving 12 bases between them. The CDR3 consists of 14 residues. In DNA, the CDR3 is TGTGCCAGCAGTTCTATCACGGTCTACAATGAGCAGTTCTTC. Translation: CASSSITVYNEQFF.

This clonotype is medium-sized in the sample. This chain connects TRBV7-9 to TRBJ2-3, with TRBD1 as a possible D gene (5 bases). The germline CDR1 and CDR2 sequences are SEHNR and FQNEAQ (reference sequence). This CDR3 is 14 amino acids long. The V gene lost 5 bases and the J gene lost 2 bases, with 11 bases spanning the gap. The CDR3 sequence is CASSPGLFTDTQYF. The CDR3 bases are TGTGCCAGCAGCCCAGGGCTCTTCACAGATACGCAGTATTTT. Full variable domain (outside the CDR3, taken from reference TRBV7-9 and TRBJ2-3): DTGVSQNPRHKITKRGQNVTFRCDPISEHNRLYWYRQTLGQGPEFLTYFQNEAQLEKSRLLSDRFSAERPKGSFSTLEIQRTEQGDSAMYLCASSPGLFTDTQYFGPGTRLTVL.

This clonotype was recorded at least ten times. This chain uses TRBV6-1 with TRBJ1-2, with D maybe TRBD1 (6 bases). This CDR3 is 14 amino acids long. Trimming cost V 7 bases and J 9 bases, with 21 bases left between them. CDR1 and CDR2 from the germline V gene are MNHNS and SASEGT. CDR3 region: CASKRVRGRMSYTF. CDR3 coding DNA: TGTGCCAGCAAGAGGGTCAGGGGCAGGATGAGCTACACCTTC.

Relative to its sample, this clonotype is medium-sized. The chain has TRBV9 and TRBJ2-1; a weak D match, TRBD1 (5 bases). Trimming removed 5 bases at V and 9 bases at J, with 18 bases between. This CDR3 region has 14 residues. Per the germline V gene, CDR1 is SGDLS and CDR2 is YYNGEE. CDR3 loop: CASRGGHSYGEQFF. CDR3 coding DNA: TGTGCCAGCAGGGGCGGACATTCCTACGGTGAGCAGTTCTTC.

This clonotype is classed as medium-sized. The V gene is TRBV10-3, the J gene TRBJ1-5; tentatively, D is TRBD1 (5 bases). V shed 9 bases and J shed 7 bases, with 16 bases lying between them. Germline loops: CDR1 ENHRY, CDR2 SYGVKD. This CDR3 is 13 amino acids long. Here the CDR3 reads CAIEEGNGQPQHF. The CDR3, as DNA: TGTGCCATAGAGGAGGGGAACGGACAGCCCCAGCATTTT.

This clonotype was picked up many times. The chain is built from TRBV5-1 and TRBJ1-5, with 9 bases lining up with TRBD1. CDR1 and CDR2 (germline): SGHRS, YFSETQ. The CDR3 sequence is 15 residues long. Trimming removed 5 bases from V and 0 bases from J; junction bases left unmatched: 3. In nucleotides, the CDR3 is TGCGCCAGCAGTCGGACAGGGGCTAGCAATCAGCCCCAGCATTTT. This translates into CASSRTGASNQPQHF. The full variable domain, its missing parts supplied by reference TRBV5-1 and TRBJ1-5, is KAGVTQTPRYLIKTRGQQVTLSCSPISGHRSVSWYQQTPGQGLQFLFEYFSETQRNKGNFPGRFSGRQFSNSRSEMNVSTLELGDSALYLCASSRTGASNQPQHFGDGTRLSIL.

At least ten counts were recorded for this clonotype. The chain carries TRBV12-3 or TRBV12-4 and TRBJ2-1; D gene unclear. Between the trimmed V and J ends, which lost 8 bases and 10 bases, there was a span of 15 bases. This CDR3 has 12 residues. The CDR3 DNA reads as TGTGCCAGCGGTTCGGCAAAGTGGGAGCAGTTCTTC. This sequence encodes CASGSAKWEQFF.

This clonotype was found many times. The chain recombines TRBV5-1 with TRBJ2-2; 8 positions agree with TRBD1. The CDR3 loop spans 13 amino acids. Germline V gene sequence: CDR1 SGHRS, CDR2 YFSETQ. V shed 4 bases, J shed 7 bases, and the junction held 3 bases outside the gene matches. CDR3 DNA: TGCGCCAGCAGCACAGGGACAGGCGGGGAGCTGTTTTTT. Its translation is CASSTGTGGELFF.

This clonotype was observed many times. The chain has TRBV20-1 and TRBJ1-5; D remains unclear. Germline loops: CDR1 DFQATT, CDR2 SNEGSKA (reference sequence). This CDR3 has 15 amino acids. Trimming left V 4 bases short and J 5 bases short, with 18 bases between. In DNA, the CDR3 is TGCAGTGCTAAACAGCCCCTAAATTTGTATCAGCCCCAGCATTTT. As protein: CSAKQPLNLYQPQHF.

This clonotype is termed medium-sized. The CDR3, as DNA: TGTGCCAGCTTCTGGGGGGGTGGACGTTCGTACGAGCAGTACTTC. Protein sequence: CASFWGGGRSYEQYF. The chain has TRBV5-8 and TRBJ2-7; 7 nucleotides agree with TRBD2. The CDR3 runs to 15 residues. V lost 7 bases and J lost 4; bases outside the gene matches: 14. Germline V gene data show CDR1 as SGHTS and CDR2 as YDEGEE.

This sequence joins TRBV3-1 and TRBJ2-2, with 8 nucleotides matching TRBD2. The CDR3 sequence is 16 residues long. Germline CDR1 reads LGHDT; CDR2 reads YNNKEL (reference sequence). The V and J ends lost 3 bases and 1 base, in that order; junction bases with no gene match: 4. Here the CDR3 reads CASSQTSGRNTGELFF. Written as DNA, the CDR3 is TGTGCCAGCAGCCAGACCAGCGGGAGGAACACCGGGGAGCTGTTTTTT.

Only a few counts were recorded for this clonotype. The rearrangement uses TRBV7-9 and TRBJ2-3; D might be TRBD2 (6 bases). The CDR3 spans 15 residues. The germline V gene has CDR1 SEHNR and CDR2 FQNEAQ (reference sequence). V dropped 4 bases and J dropped 2 bases, with 13 bases sitting between them. The DNA of the CDR3 is TGTGCCAGCAGCTACGGCGGGGAGATCACAGATACGCAGTATTTT. Translated: CASSYGGEITDTQYF.

The rearrangement links TRBV5-1 to TRBJ1-1; no definite D call. The germline CDR1 and CDR2 sequences are SGHRS and YFSETQ. Trimming took 0 bases from V and 1 from J, leaving 10 bases between them. The CDR3 extends over 15 amino acids. In DNA, the CDR3 is TGCGCCAGCAGCTTGGGAACTTACGCGAACACTGAAGCTTTCTTT. This encodes CASSLGTYANTEAFF.

The chain combines TRBV5-8 with TRBJ1-2, with TRBD1 identical over 7 bases. Germline CDR1 and CDR2: SGHTS and YDEGEE. With 4 bases clipped from V and 0 bases from J, the junction kept 9 bases outside the gene matches. The CDR3 sequence is 16 residues long. CDR3 bases: TGTGCCAGCAGCCTGGACAGGTCGTTAGCTAACTATGGCTACACCTTC. It is translated as CASSLDRSLANYGYTF.

The chain uses TRBV9 and TRBJ1-1, with a weak D call TRBD1 (5 bases). The CDR3 contains 14 residues. Germline V gene sequence: CDR1 SGDLS, CDR2 YYNGEE. V lost 4 bases and J lost 1, with 11 bases in between. In DNA form, the CDR3 reads TGTGCCAGCAGCCCAAGACAGCAGAACACTGAAGCTTTCTTT. It codes for CASSPRQQNTEAFF.

This clonotype was seen at least ten times. This chain uses TRBV10-3 with TRBJ1-6; maybe TRBD1 (6 bases). The CDR3 is 16 residues long. The germline gives CDR1 ENHRY, CDR2 SYGVKD. V lost 6 bases to trimming and J lost 1 base, with 13 bases between them. The CDR3 spells CAISHREQSYNSPLHF. The CDR3 DNA reads as TGTGCCATCAGCCACAGGGAACAGTCCTATAATTCACCCCTCCACTTT.

This clonotype was counted ten times or more. The chain joins TRBV4-1 to TRBJ1-5, with D perhaps matching TRBD1 (5 bases). The germline CDR1 and CDR2 sequences are MGHRA and YSYEKL. V was clipped by 4 bases and J by 2 bases, with 15 bases between them. The CDR3 totals 16 residues. The DNA for the CDR3 is TGCGCCAGCAGCCTCAGAGCAGGGCTCGGCAATCAGCCCCAGCATTTT. Encoded protein: CASSLRAGLGNQPQHF.

By share, this clonotype counts as medium-sized. The V call is TRBV9, the J call TRBJ2-3, with a weak D call TRBD1 (6 bases). CDR1 SGDLS and CDR2 YYNGEE come from the germline V gene. Trimming left V 3 bases short and J 2 bases short, with 16 bases between. There are 16 residues in the CDR3. This CDR3 is CASSAENRVFTDTQYF. DNA for the CDR3: TGTGCCAGCAGCGCAGAGAACAGGGTTTTCACAGATACGCAGTATTTT.

The chain uses TRBV6-6 and TRBJ1-1, with D possibly TRBD1 on 6 matching bases. Per germline, CDR1 MNHNY and CDR2 SVGAGI (reference sequence). The V end lost 6 bases, the J end lost 0 bases, and 14 bases lay between the germline ends. This CDR3 contains 15 residues. CDR3 amino acids: CASSNRDTLNTEAFF. As DNA, the CDR3 is TGTGCCAGCAGCAACCGGGACACCTTGAACACTGAAGCTTTCTTT.

The chain recombines TRBV20-1 with TRBJ1-3, with D perhaps matching TRBD1 (6 bases). Germline lookup yields CDR1 DFQATT and CDR2 SNEGSKA (reference sequence). Trimming took off 5 bases at V and 1 base at J, with 9 bases between the two ends. This CDR3 contains 13 residues. CDR3 nucleotides: TGCAGTGCTTTACAGGGATCTGGAAACACCATATATTTT. Translated, it gives CSALQGSGNTIYF.

This clonotype is deemed medium-sized. The chain couples TRBV6-5 to TRBJ1-2; no definite D call. Germline CDR1 and CDR2: MNHEY and SVGAGI. Trimming removed 0 bases from V and 3 bases from J, with 11 bases in between. The CDR3 extends over 15 amino acids. The CDR3 loop is CASSYSRGLDYGYTF. The CDR3 DNA follows: TGTGCCAGCAGTTACTCCCGGGGTCTGGACTATGGCTACACCTTC.

This clonotype was seen a few times. The V gene is TRBV7-2, the J gene TRBJ2-1, with TRBD2 identical over 8 bases. CDR3 length equals 17 residues. CDR1 is SGHTA, CDR2 FQGNSA, per germline. V dropped 5 bases and J dropped 5; count of bases not matched to a gene: 14. The CDR3 here is CASSATSPGLGDNEQFF. The CDR3 region has the DNA TGTGCCAGCAGCGCAACAAGTCCGGGACTAGGCGACAATGAGCAGTTCTTC.

This clonotype is termed medium-sized. This chain joins TRBV5-5 and TRBJ1-4, with D perhaps matching TRBD1 (5 bases). V lost 3 bases, J lost 1 base, and 13 bases lay in between. The length of the CDR3 is 16 residues. CDR1 and CDR2 (germline): SGHKS, YYEKEE (reference sequence). CDR3 protein: CASSSGQGGTNEKLFF. The CDR3 nucleotides read TGTGCCAGCAGCTCCGGGCAGGGTGGAACTAATGAAAAACTGTTTTTT.

This clonotype is medium-sized (0.01 to 0.1%) within its sample. The chain uses TRBV28 and TRBJ1-6; 9 bases are shared with TRBD1. The CDR3 consists of 19 residues. The V gene's germline CDR1 is MDHEN and CDR2 SYDVKM. J gave up 7 bases and V 6 bases, and 19 bases lay outside the gene matches. The CDR3, as DNA: TGTGCCAGCAGGGATCCGGGACAGGGCACAGTTTGGGGAAATTCACCCCTCCACTTT. Its translation is CASRDPGQGTVWGNSPLHF.

Sample share makes this clonotype medium-sized. This chain connects TRBV4-1 to TRBJ2-5, with TRBD2 as a possible D gene (5 bases). The CDR3 consists of 15 residues. Germline lookup yields CDR1 MGHRA and CDR2 YSYEKL. The V end lost 3 bases, the J end lost 0 bases, and 11 bases lay between the germline ends. The CDR3 protein is CASSQTKRNQETQYF. The CDR3 nucleotides read TGCGCCAGCAGCCAGACTAAACGGAACCAAGAGACCCAGTACTTC.

This clonotype was detected ten times or more. The chain links TRBV7-9 to TRBJ2-7; no reliable D call. Germline-derived CDR1 and CDR2 are SEHNR and FQNEAQ (reference sequence). The V end lost 2 bases, the J end lost 3 bases, and 8 bases lay between the germline ends. CDR3 length equals 13 residues. CDR3 region: CASSLLPYYEQYF. In nucleotides, the CDR3 is TGTGCCAGCAGCTTATTGCCGTACTACGAGCAGTACTTC.

The table lists this clonotype with many counts. This chain links TRBV9 with TRBJ2-6, with a possible D match to TRBD1 (5 bases). CDR1 and CDR2 (germline): SGDLS, YYNGEE. Trimming shortened V by 0 bases and J by 2 bases, and 9 bases separated the two germline ends. The length of the CDR3 is 16 residues. CDR3 nucleotide sequence: TGTGCCAGCAGCGTAGCTCAGGGTGCTGGGGCCAACGTCCTGACTTTC. It codes for CASSVAQGAGANVLTF. The whole variable domain, filled in from reference TRBV9 and TRBJ2-6, reads DSGVTQTPKHLITATGQRVTLRCSPRSGDLSVYWYQQSLDQGLQFLIQYYNGEERAKGNILERFSAQQFPDLHSELNLSSLELGDSALYFCASSVAQGAGANVLTFGAGSRLTVL.

The chain employs TRBV7-9 and TRBJ1-2; weak D call: TRBD1 (6 bases). The CDR3 spans 15 residues. Trimming took off 2 bases at V and 2 bases at J, with 12 bases between the two ends. The germline V gene has CDR1 SEHNR and CDR2 FQNEAQ (reference sequence). Here the CDR3 DNA reads TGTGCCAGCAGCTTAACAGGGATAATCAACTATGGCTACACCTTC. Its protein product is CASSLTGIINYGYTF.

The CDR3 DNA is TGTGCCAGCAGTCCTAGCTCCTACGAGCAGTACGTC. The encoded protein is CASSPSSYEQYV. This sequence joins TRBV28 and TRBJ2-7; no reliable D call. The CDR3 length is 12 residues. V was clipped by 5 bases and J by 0 bases, with 5 bases between them. Germline V gives CDR1 MDHEN, CDR2 SYDVKM.